This TCR beta chain originates from a study of early T cells in non-severe SARS-CoV-2 infection. In the study overall: Bulk RNA taken from unsorted whole blood was sequenced, leaving chains unpaired. Whole-study results and caveats: VDJdb matching, biased toward anti-spike CD8 responses, missed private and CD4 specificities.

Unique molecular identifiers tagged individual cDNA molecules. In TCRdb, the 5' RACE reads were re-called with MiXCR into one record per CDR3 protein. Among under 85,000 distinct CDR3 sequences listed, over 10% were seen once. Germline CDR1 MNHEY, CDR2 SVGAGI. Trimming removed 6 bases from V and 0 bases from J; junction bases left unmatched: 5. The length of the CDR3 is 16 residues. The table lists this clonotype with many counts. Antigen specificity is unknown. The chain recombines TRBV6-5 with TRBJ1-6; 7 nucleotides line up with TRBD1. The TCR comes from an adult who was a healthcare worker with PCR-confirmed SARS-CoV-2 infection or an uninfected control (not recorded which). Sequences were obtained from whole blood. The CDR3 region has the DNA TGTGCCAGCAGCCAACAGGGGATCTCCTATAATTCACCCCTCCACTTT. Translated, it gives CASSQQGISYNSPLHF.